This T cell receptor (beta chain) was retrieved from a study of cytomegalovirus exposure and HLA in healthy donors. With 60 Vbeta and 13 Jbeta primers, the PCR was carried out. Sequencing was performed with immunoSEQ multiplex PCR; in TCRdb, only in-frame clones are kept and a portion is missing. The sample holds about 70,000 clones, 74% seen once. The donors were healthy bone marrow donors. Investigators did not record CMV serostatus for this donor. Germline V CDR1 and CDR2: ENHRY, SYGVKD. This CDR3 region has 14 residues. J lost 4 bases, V lost 6 bases, and 8 bases had no gene match. The specimen sequenced was PBMCs. This sequence originates from a human donor in good health. The chain carries TRBV10-3 and TRBJ2-5; 7 nucleotides match TRBD2. This CDR3 reads CAISPGVAGETQYF. Written as DNA, the CDR3 is TGTGCCATCAGCCCCGGGGTAGCGGGAGAGACCCAGTACTTC.